These 20 T cell receptor beta chains came from one sample sequenced in a study of cytomegalovirus exposure and HLA in healthy donors. The PCR employed 60 Vbeta primers together with 13 Jbeta primers. Sequenced by immunoSEQ multiplex PCR; TCRdb stores in-frame clones only, minus some. The table lists about 62,000 clones, just under 75% of them singletons. Material: PBMCs. These receptor sequences come from a woman aged 25-40 years in good health and CMV-seronegative.

The CDR3 coding sequence is TGCGCCAGCAGCCAGCTAGCGGGAGGGCCAGGCGGGGAGCTGTTTTTT. This encodes CASSQLAGGPGGELFF. V is TRBV4-3 and J is TRBJ2-2, with 12 bases matching TRBD2. Germline CDR1 reads LGHNA; CDR2 reads YSLEER. This CDR3 spans 16 amino acids. V lost 3 bases and J lost 7; bases outside the gene matches: 6.

The chain recombines TRBV19 with TRBJ2-7; possibly TRBD1 for D (6 bases). The CDR3 covers 14 residues. CDR1 LNHDA and CDR2 SQIVND come from the germline V gene (reference sequence). V lost 5 bases and J 2 bases, leaving 13 bases between the germline ends. CDR3 protein: CASSVDSRAYEQYV. CDR3 sequence (DNA): TGTGCCAGTAGTGTGGACAGCCGCGCCTACGAGCAGTACGTC.

This chain connects TRBV19 to TRBJ2-2, with 9 bases fitting TRBD1. The CDR3 contains 18 residues. CDR1 LNHDA and CDR2 SQIVND come from the germline V gene (reference sequence). V was pared by 5 bases and J by 7 bases, with 17 bases of the junction left unmatched. The CDR3 reads CASSVPGQGFGASGELFF. The CDR3 DNA reads TGTGCCAGTAGTGTCCCGGGACAGGGTTTTGGGGCCAGCGGGGAGCTGTTTTTT.

The J gene is TRBJ2-3, the V gene TRBV19, with D maybe TRBD1 (6 bases). This CDR3 comprises 14 residues. Germline V gives CDR1 LNHDA, CDR2 SQIVND (reference sequence). The ends were cut back, 4 bases at V and 6 bases at J, with 14 bases in the middle. CDR3 amino acids: CASSTPRQADTQYF. The CDR3 region has the DNA TGTGCCAGTAGTACCCCAAGACAGGCCGATACGCAGTATTTT.

The V and J genes are TRBV27 and TRBJ2-3; D possibly corresponds to TRBD1 (5 bases). Germline lookup yields CDR1 MNHEY and CDR2 SMNVEV (reference sequence). This CDR3 spans 17 amino acids. V was clipped by 2 bases and J by 0 bases, with 15 bases between them. Here the CDR3 DNA reads TGTGCCAGCAGTTTACACCAGACAGTACCAAGCACAGATACGCAGTATTTT. Its protein product is CASSLHQTVPSTDTQYF.

The chain carries TRBV5-4 and TRBJ2-2, with 10 bases that match TRBD2. The CDR3 is 16 residues long. CDR1 and CDR2 from the germline V gene are SGHNT and YYREEE (reference sequence). J was trimmed by 4 bases and V by 0 bases; bases with no gene match: 3. The CDR3 sequence: CASSLALAGPTGELFF. The CDR3 bases are TGTGCCAGCAGCTTGGCACTAGCGGGACCCACCGGGGAGCTGTTTTTT.

The chain carries TRBV5-1 and TRBJ2-1; 10 nucleotides agree with TRBD2. The V gene end was trimmed by 0 bases and the J gene end by 6 bases; junction bases not matched to a gene: 3. Germline V gene lookup returns CDR1 SGHRS and CDR2 YFSETQ. The CDR3 loop spans 15 amino acids. The CDR3 DNA reads as TGCGCCAGCAGCTTGGGACTAGCGGGCATCAATGAGCAGTTCTTC. This encodes CASSLGLAGINEQFF.

The rearrangement links TRBV2 to TRBJ2-7; D possibly corresponds to TRBD1 (5 bases). This CDR3 contains 14 residues. CDR1 and CDR2 from the germline V gene are SNHLY and FYNNEI. Trimming removed 7 bases from V and 9 bases from J, with 22 bases in between. The CDR3 region is CASMGQPLSCSQYF. CDR3 in DNA: TGTGCCAGCATGGGGCAGCCCCTATCGTGCTCGCAGTACTTC.

CDR3 nucleotides: TGTGCCAGCAGTTTACAGGGGATGAATCAGCCCCAGCATTTT. It yields the protein CASSLQGMNQPQHF. This chain joins TRBV28 and TRBJ1-5; possibly TRBD1 for D (6 bases). Germline V CDR1 and CDR2: MDHEN, SYDVKM. Trimming stripped 2 bases from V and 4 bases from J, with 9 bases between. The CDR3 is 14 residues long. The entire variable domain, with the rest obtained from reference TRBV28 and TRBJ1-5, is as follows: DVKVTQSSRYLVKRTGEKVFLECVQDMDHENMFWYRQDPGLGLRLIYFSYDVKMKEKGDIPEGYSVSREKKERFSLILESASTNQTSMYLCASSLQGMNQPQHFGDGTRLSIL.

In DNA, the CDR3 is TGTGCCAGCAGTTCGACAGGTCCTTTCTACGAGCAGTACTTC. Translating it yields CASSSTGPFYEQYF. J is TRBJ2-7 and V is TRBV28, with D possibly being TRBD1 (6 bases). Trimming took off 4 bases at V and 3 bases at J, with 13 bases between the two ends. CDR3 length: 14 residues. Germline CDR1 reads MDHEN; CDR2 reads SYDVKM.

This clone was picked up one time. The V and J genes are TRBV7-9 and TRBJ2-5; 7 bases fit TRBD1. J was trimmed by 5 bases and V by 0 bases; bases with no gene match: 12. CDR3 size: 17 residues. CDR1 SEHNR and CDR2 FQNEAQ come from the germline V gene (reference sequence). The CDR3 protein is CASSLAFGVGGGETQYF. CDR3 DNA: TGTGCCAGCAGCTTAGCCTTCGGCGTAGGGGGCGGTGAGACCCAGTACTTC. Combining the CDR3 with reference TRBV7-9 and TRBJ2-5 gives the whole variable domain DTGVSQNPRHKITKRGQNVTFRCDPISEHNRLYWYRQTLGQGPEFLTYFQNEAQLEKSRLLSDRFSAERPKGSFSTLEIQRTEQGDSAMYLCASSLAFGVGGGETQYFGPGTRLLVL.

CDR3: CASSRLSGIGTDTQYF. DNA of the CDR3: TGTGCCAGCAGCCGTCTTAGCGGGATCGGCACAGATACGCAGTATTTT. The rearrangement links TRBV11-2 to TRBJ2-3, with 8 nucleotides matching TRBD2. V lost 5 bases and J lost 1; bases outside the gene matches: 8. From germline, CDR1 is SGHAT and CDR2 FQNNGV. The CDR3 runs 16 residues.

This chain joins TRBV9 and TRBJ2-5; 16 bases map to TRBD2. In germline, CDR1 is SGDLS, CDR2 YYNGEE. This CDR3 has 19 amino acids. The J segment lost 4 bases and the V segment lost 0 bases, leaving 9 bases of the junction unmatched. CDR3 coding DNA: TGTGCCAGCAGCGTAGAGGGGGGACTAGCGGGAGGGCCCGGAGAGACCCAGTACTTC. Translating it yields CASSVEGGLAGGPGETQYF.

This chain uses TRBV4-1 with TRBJ2-7; D ambiguous. This CDR3 region has 13 residues. From germline, CDR1 is MGHRA and CDR2 YSYEKL. V shed 0 bases and J shed 6 bases, with 9 bases lying between them. The CDR3 sequence: CASSQDLLLEQYF. The CDR3 DNA reads as TGCGCCAGCAGCCAAGATCTTCTTCTCGAGCAGTACTTC.

V usage is TRBV10-3 and J usage is TRBJ1-2; 10 bases align to TRBD1. The CDR3 totals 16 residues. V lost 2 bases and J lost 4; bases outside the gene matches: 7. Germline CDR1 ENHRY, CDR2 SYGVKD. CDR3 DNA sequence: TGTGCCATCAGTGAGCGGGGGGACAGGGGACTCTATGGCTACACCTTC. Its translation is CAISERGDRGLYGYTF.

The chain links TRBV7-6 to TRBJ2-7; D is uncertain. The germline V gene encodes CDR1 SGHVS and CDR2 FNYEAQ. Trimming cost V 5 bases and J 7 bases, with 21 bases left between them. This CDR3 region has 15 residues. DNA for the CDR3: TGTGCCAGCAGCCTCCCTATGGGCGTGAGTAGAGAGCAGTACTTC. This sequence encodes CASSLPMGVSREQYF.

In this sample, this clone turned up a few times. The chain joins TRBV7-9 to TRBJ2-2; D may be TRBD1 (6 bases). Germline V gene data show CDR1 as SEHNR and CDR2 as FQNEAQ (reference sequence). This CDR3 spans 15 amino acids. V lost 0 bases to trimming and J lost 7 bases, with 12 bases between them. The CDR3 region has the DNA TGTGCCAGCAGCTTAGCGGGCCAGGGGATCGGGGAGCTGTTTTTT. This sequence encodes CASSLAGQGIGELFF. The full variable domain, rest sourced from reference TRBV7-9 and TRBJ2-2, is DTGVSQNPRHKITKRGQNVTFRCDPISEHNRLYWYRQTLGQGPEFLTYFQNEAQLEKSRLLSDRFSAERPKGSFSTLEIQRTEQGDSAMYLCASSLAGQGIGELFFGEGSRLTVL.

The CDR3 coding sequence is TGTGCCAGCAGTCTCCTTATGGGAGGAAGCAATCAGCCCCAGCATTTT. It is translated as CASSLLMGGSNQPQHF. J is TRBJ1-5 and V is TRBV2; no clear D gene. Germline assignment: CDR1 SNHLY and CDR2 FYNNEI. The CDR3 covers 16 residues. V lost 5 bases and J lost 1, with 15 bases in between.

The rearrangement uses TRBV11-3 and TRBJ2-1; D unclear. V lost 4 bases and J lost 8, with 9 bases in between. The CDR3 runs to 12 residues. Germline V gives CDR1 SGHNT, CDR2 YENEEA. CDR3: CASSSRVDEQFF. As DNA, the CDR3 is TGTGCCAGCAGCTCTAGAGTGGATGAGCAGTTCTTC.

The chain is built from TRBV27 and TRBJ2-5; 11 nucleotides line up with TRBD2. After removal of 4 bases from V and 2 bases from J, the junction contained 3 bases not matched to a gene. The CDR3 is 15 amino acids. Germline CDR1 and CDR2: MNHEY and SMNVEV (reference sequence). CDR3 region: CASSSVAGGQETQYF. CDR3 bases: TGTGCCAGCAGTTCGGTAGCGGGAGGGCAAGAGACCCAGTACTTC.